A selection of T cell receptor beta chains follows, all from one sample in a study of T cells in Graves' hyperthyroidism and ophthalmopathy. A single record per CDR3 protein comes from TCRdb applying MiXCR to the multiplex PCR reads. The repertoire holds around 700,000 distinct CDR3 sequences, about 19% seen once, with over 15% in the top ten. Specimen: blood. The origin of the receptors is a woman aged 45-65 years with Graves' hyperthyroidism that later progressed to Graves' ophthalmopathy. CDR3s include the opening cysteine and the closing phenylalanine or tryptophan. D genes are given only for firm matches. The size entry is marked missing in some rows and otherwise reads once, few, many or a size class.

DNA	CDR3	V	size	J	D
TGCAGTGCTCTTAGGACAGACATCTATGGCCACACCTTC	CSALRTDIYGHTF	TRBV20-1	few	TRBJ1-2	-
TGTGCCAGCAGCAACCCGCTGGAGGGCTACACCTTC	CASSNPLEGYTF	TRBV7-2	-	TRBJ1-2	-
TGTGCCAGCAGCTTATCGGGAATCAATGAGCAGTTCTTC	CASSLSGINEQFF	TRBV11-3	many	TRBJ2-1	-
TGCGCCAGCAGCTCAGGACTAGCGGGGACTATTAACGAGCAGTACTTC	CASSSGLAGTINEQYF	TRBV5-1	many	TRBJ2-7	TRBD2
TGTGCCAGCAGCCCTCCCCTGGACAGGGTAAAACTGTTTTTT	CASSPPLDRVKLFF	TRBV28	-	TRBJ1-4	TRBD1
TGTGCCACCAGCATAGTAGGCGGATACAATGAGCAGTTCTTC	CATSIVGGYNEQFF	TRBV15	-	TRBJ2-1	-
TGTGCCAGCAGCGTATCTGGACTAGCGGGGGTGAGCTCCTACAATGAGCAGTTCTTC	CASSVSGLAGVSSYNEQFF	TRBV9	-	TRBJ2-1	TRBD2
TGCAGTGGGTCGGCAACTAATGAAAAACTGTTTTTT	CSGSATNEKLFF	TRBV20-1	few	TRBJ1-4	-
TGTGCCAGCAGTTACCAGGGATCGGGTCAGCCCCAGCATTTT	CASSYQGSGQPQHF	TRBV27	many	TRBJ1-5	-
TGTGCCAGCACCATTCCTGGAGGAGCAGAGACCCAGTACTTC	CASTIPGGAETQYF	TRBV5-6	-	TRBJ2-5	-
TGTGCCAGCAGCTTAATGGGGGGGAACACTGAAGCTTTCTTT	CASSLMGGNTEAFF	TRBV7-3	many	TRBJ1-1	-
TGTGCCAGCAGCTTGGACCTCCTCCGCGGGGGGACCAATGAGCAGTTCTTC	CASSLDLLRGGTNEQFF	TRBV7-6	-	TRBJ2-1	TRBD2
TGTGCCAGTAGTACTAGCGGGGGTATGGTGTATGAGCAGTTCTTC	CASSTSGGMVYEQFF	TRBV19	few	TRBJ2-1	TRBD2
TGTGCCATCAGCCAGGGGATTGGAAACACCATATATTTT	CAISQGIGNTIYF	TRBV10-3	few	TRBJ1-3	-
TGTGCCAGCAGCGTAGACCAGCGGGGGGATGAGACCCAGTACTTC	CASSVDQRGDETQYF	TRBV9	few	TRBJ2-5	TRBD2
TGTGCCAGCAGCCCATCCGGGGTCTCTGGAAACACCATATATTTT	CASSPSGVSGNTIYF	TRBV3-1	many	TRBJ1-3	-
TGTGCCAGCGGGGGACAGGGCCTGGAGACCCAGTACTTC	CASGGQGLETQYF	TRBV11-2	few	TRBJ2-5	TRBD1
TGTGCCAGCAGTATAGCGGGGGGCACAGATACGCAGTATTTT	CASSIAGGTDTQYF	TRBV6-1	few	TRBJ2-3	TRBD2